The 9 T cell receptor beta chains listed next were all sequenced from one sample in a study of blood T cell repertoires in COVID-19. The repertoire was sequenced with immunoSEQ multiplex PCR; TCRdb's copy has only in-frame clones and lacks some. The sample lists more than 350,000 clones; 70% to 90% were seen once. Material: peripheral blood. The receptors derive from a young woman with COVID-19, enrolled during active disease.

The chain is built from TRBV5-6 and TRBJ1-3, with D maybe TRBD1 (6 bases). CDR3 length: 16 residues. V gave up 2 bases and J gave up 0 bases, with 12 bases separating them. The germline V gene encodes CDR1 SGHDT and CDR2 YYEEEE. The CDR3 DNA reads as TGTGCCAGCAGCTTTCCAGGGGCCTTCTCTGGAAACACCATATATTTT. It codes for CASSFPGAFSGNTIYF.

The CDR3 spells CASSYLAAEQFF. CDR3 nucleotides: TGTGCCAGCAGTTACCTAGCGGCTGAGCAGTTCTTC. The chain joins TRBV27 to TRBJ2-1; 7 positions agree with TRBD2. Germline assignment: CDR1 MNHEY and CDR2 SMNVEV (reference sequence). This CDR3 region has 12 residues. V lost 4 bases, J lost 9 bases, and 3 bases stayed unmatched.

This chain uses TRBV30 with TRBJ2-5, with 9 bases lining up with TRBD2. The CDR3 loop spans 15 amino acids. Germline V CDR1 and CDR2: GTSNPN, SVGIG (reference sequence). The J segment lost 1 base and the V segment lost 3 bases, leaving 6 bases of the junction unmatched. The chain's CDR3 is CAWRAGLALQETQYF. In DNA form, the CDR3 reads TGTGCCTGGAGGGCGGGACTAGCTCTCCAAGAGACCCAGTACTTC.

The DNA for the CDR3 is TGTGCCAGCAGCCATAGGACAGGCACCTATGGCTACACCTTC. Translation gives CASSHRTGTYGYTF. This chain links TRBV3-1 (or the pseudogene TRBV3-2) with TRBJ1-2; 7 nucleotides line up with TRBD1. The CDR3 spans 14 residues. Trimming cost V 3 bases and J 4 bases; bases outside gene matches: 5. CDR1 and CDR2 from the germline V gene are LGHDT and YNNKEL (reference sequence).

The chain combines TRBV9 with TRBJ2-7; D might be TRBD2 (5 bases). The germline gives CDR1 SGDLS, CDR2 YYNGEE. The CDR3 sequence is 15 residues long. V gave up 4 bases and J gave up 1 base, with 15 bases separating them. This CDR3 reads CASSLRAADSYEQYF. CDR3 DNA sequence: TGTGCCAGCAGCCTCAGAGCGGCAGATTCCTACGAGCAGTACTTC.

V usage is TRBV5-1 and J usage is TRBJ2-7; D is possibly TRBD2 (6 bases). Trimming left V 0 bases short and J 8 bases short, with 12 bases between. Germline V gene data show CDR1 as SGHRS and CDR2 as YFSETQ. The CDR3 length is 13 residues. This chain's CDR3 is CASSLGDFFQQYF. In DNA, the CDR3 is TGCGCCAGCAGCTTGGGGGACTTTTTTCAGCAGTACTTC.

The chain is built from TRBV2 and TRBJ2-7; 9 bases fit TRBD2. V was pared by 6 bases and J by 6 bases, with 6 bases of the junction left unmatched. Germline loops: CDR1 SNHLY, CDR2 FYNNEI. The CDR3 is made up of 13 amino acids. The CDR3 reads CASRGTSFGEQYF. For the CDR3, the DNA is TGTGCCAGCAGAGGGACTAGCTTCGGCGAGCAGTACTTC.

The chain employs TRBV21-1 and TRBJ1-1; the table's TRBD1 call for D was not verified on the DNA. TRBV21-1 is described as a pseudogene. The CDR3 loop spans 14 amino acids. The CDR3 DNA reads as TGTGCCAGCAGCTCCAGGGGCCCGAACACTGAAGCTTTCTTT. Translating gives CASSSRGPNTEAFF.

The chain employs TRBV2 and TRBJ1-1; no definite D call. The length of the CDR3 is 10 residues. CDR1 and CDR2 (germline): SNHLY, FYNNEI. With 3 bases removed from V and 7 bases from J, the gap between germline ends came to 3 bases. The CDR3 loop is CASSDGEAFF. CDR3 nucleotides: TGTGCCAGCAGTGACGGTGAAGCTTTCTTT.